This T cell receptor (beta chain) is from a study of blood T cell repertoires in COVID-19. In the study overall: Acute and convalescent COVID-19 samples came from the United States, Italy and Spain.

The CDR3 totals 15 residues. V was pared by 0 bases and J by 5 bases, with 11 bases between. The germline V gene has CDR1 WSHSY and CDR2 SAAADI. In the original analysis: Reference gene primer amplification in the assay estimated nucleated cell counts. Clones were sequenced by immunoSEQ multiplex PCR, and TCRdb holds only the in-frame ones, with some missing. V and J calls and clone size are given by that table; D and trimming were obtained from the DNA. The sample lists 95,000 to 110,000 clones, less than 90% occurring once. Sequencing input: peripheral blood. The receptor was isolated from a human donor in a cohort sampled during active COVID-19. J is TRBJ1-5 and V is TRBV10-2; no clear D gene. The CDR3 sequence: CASSESGRKYQPQHF. The CDR3 DNA sequence: TGCGCCAGCAGTGAGTCGGGCAGGAAGTATCAGCCCCAGCATTTT.